The rows below give T cell receptor beta chains drawn from one sample of a study of blood T cell repertoires in COVID-19. Assay used: immunoSEQ multiplex PCR; TCRdb lists only in-frame clones, some missing. The table shows 200,000 to 300,000 clones, with 86% occurring only once. The specimen sequenced was PBMCs or T cells enriched from blood (not recorded which). The receptors originated from a woman under 30 who had recovered from COVID-19. CDR3s include the opening cysteine and the closing phenylalanine or tryptophan. Each record gives: clone size, J gene, V gene, CDR3 protein. Not all rows give a size; the values are once, few, many and, for expanded clones, a class.

clone_size: .; j_call: TRBJ2-3; v_call: TRBV13; cdr3_aa: CASSQVARWEGQDTQYF
clone_size: .; j_call: TRBJ2-5; v_call: TRBV3-1/TRBV3-2; cdr3_aa: CASTQFLLAPETQYF
clone_size: .; j_call: TRBJ2-7; v_call: TRBV7-9; cdr3_aa: CASSPFGGGLFYEQYF
clone_size: .; j_call: TRBJ2-5; v_call: TRBV3-1/TRBV3-2; cdr3_aa: CASSQGPSGWESQYF
clone_size: .; j_call: TRBJ2-1; v_call: TRBV24-1; cdr3_aa: CATSDVGTSGSNEQFF
clone_size: .; j_call: TRBJ2-4; v_call: TRBV4-2; cdr3_aa: CASSPGVAKNIQYF
clone_size: .; j_call: TRBJ2-5; v_call: TRBV6-5; cdr3_aa: CASSYSGLETQYF
clone_size: .; j_call: TRBJ1-2; v_call: TRBV9; cdr3_aa: CASSVGTGSNYGYTF
clone_size: .; j_call: TRBJ2-1; v_call: TRBV4-1; cdr3_aa: CASSQVGPNNEQFF
clone_size: .; j_call: TRBJ1-1; v_call: TRBV5-1; cdr3_aa: CASSGGTGLMGEAFF
clone_size: once; j_call: TRBJ2-1; v_call: TRBV4-2; cdr3_aa: CASSIRQGVYNEQFF
clone_size: .; j_call: TRBJ2-5; v_call: TRBV9; cdr3_aa: CASSVTDRGETQYF
clone_size: few; j_call: TRBJ2-7; v_call: TRBV27; cdr3_aa: CASRPGQGSIEQYF
clone_size: .; j_call: TRBJ2-4; v_call: TRBV27; cdr3_aa: CASRDRTIQYF
clone_size: .; j_call: TRBJ2-7; v_call: TRBV5-6; cdr3_aa: CASSLHRDESYEQYF
clone_size: .; j_call: TRBJ1-3; v_call: TRBV23-1; cdr3_aa: CASSQGRQGFLLFSGNTIYF
clone_size: .; j_call: TRBJ1-4; v_call: TRBV30; cdr3_aa: CAWSVPGMDEKLFF
clone_size: .; j_call: TRBJ1-2; v_call: TRBV11-1; cdr3_aa: CASSPGTGIYYDGYTF
clone_size: .; j_call: TRBJ2-7; v_call: TRBV28; cdr3_aa: CASRIAGGRYEQYF
clone_size: .; j_call: TRBJ1-1; v_call: TRBV7-9; cdr3_aa: CASSSTGNTEAFF
clone_size: once; j_call: TRBJ1-6; v_call: TRBV28; cdr3_aa: CASSFYMVAGNSPLHF
clone_size: few; j_call: TRBJ2-7; v_call: TRBV19; cdr3_aa: CASSDTSGGDEQYF
clone_size: few; j_call: TRBJ2-1; v_call: TRBV28; cdr3_aa: CASSLPLGRLAGLEQFF
clone_size: few; j_call: TRBJ1-1; v_call: TRBV7-9; cdr3_aa: CASSLETSRTGNTEAFF
clone_size: .; j_call: TRBJ1-6; v_call: TRBV7-2; cdr3_aa: CASSLVRGTVSHSPLHF
clone_size: once; j_call: TRBJ1-4; v_call: TRBV19; cdr3_aa: CASSIRRQENEKLFF
clone_size: .; j_call: TRBJ2-7; v_call: TRBV5-1; cdr3_aa: CASSLGRGSYEQYF
clone_size: once; j_call: TRBJ2-5; v_call: TRBV28; cdr3_aa: CASSPISLAGGTQYF
clone_size: .; j_call: TRBJ2-3; v_call: TRBV4-2; cdr3_aa: CASSQGVASTDTQYF
clone_size: once; j_call: TRBJ2-7; v_call: TRBV18; cdr3_aa: CASSQSYTGTGVDEQYF
clone_size: few; j_call: TRBJ2-7; v_call: TRBV7-2; cdr3_aa: CASRPSGALSYEQYF
clone_size: .; j_call: TRBJ2-7; v_call: TRBV2; cdr3_aa: CASTRSRAYEQYF
clone_size: .; j_call: TRBJ2-4; v_call: TRBV2; cdr3_aa: CASTEVGGTLNIQYF
clone_size: .; j_call: TRBJ2-3; v_call: TRBV2; cdr3_aa: CASSEWDSEYITPSTDTQYF
clone_size: once; j_call: TRBJ1-1; v_call: TRBV28; cdr3_aa: CASSHWTGKSEAFF
clone_size: .; j_call: TRBJ2-1; v_call: TRBV28; cdr3_aa: CASTLGGWVEDEQFF
clone_size: .; j_call: TRBJ1-1; v_call: TRBV6-2/TRBV6-3; cdr3_aa: CASSYGSGTAVTRAFF
clone_size: .; j_call: TRBJ1-2; v_call: TRBV4-2; cdr3_aa: CASSQDMAGNYGYTF
clone_size: .; j_call: TRBJ1-5; v_call: TRBV4-3; cdr3_aa: CASRWDRGPREDQPQHF
clone_size: .; j_call: TRBJ2-7; v_call: TRBV27; cdr3_aa: CASSLLAGGFSEQYF
clone_size: .; j_call: TRBJ1-5; v_call: TRBV4-1; cdr3_aa: CASSPGEWDYGSQPQHF
clone_size: .; j_call: TRBJ2-1; v_call: TRBV24-1; cdr3_aa: CATSDFVGGRSNEQFF
clone_size: .; j_call: TRBJ2-1; v_call: TRBV28; cdr3_aa: CASRNTGTSGYNEQFF
clone_size: .; j_call: TRBJ1-6; v_call: TRBV18; cdr3_aa: CASSPPFQGNYNSPLHF
clone_size: .; j_call: TRBJ2-7; v_call: TRBV10-3; cdr3_aa: CAISAGRGGPYEQYF
clone_size: .; j_call: TRBJ1-5; v_call: TRBV28; cdr3_aa: CASSLINGRGNQPQHF
clone_size: .; j_call: TRBJ2-2; v_call: TRBV19; cdr3_aa: CASSMGRNTGELFF
clone_size: .; j_call: TRBJ1-2; v_call: TRBV27; cdr3_aa: CASSFHDIGRGGYGYTF
clone_size: .; j_call: TRBJ2-1; v_call: TRBV15; cdr3_aa: CATSTSSDLWDEQFF
clone_size: .; j_call: TRBJ1-6; v_call: TRBV6-1; cdr3_aa: CASSWRDSYNSPLHF
clone_size: .; j_call: TRBJ1-6; v_call: TRBV12-3/TRBV12-4; cdr3_aa: CASSVAQGAPLHF
clone_size: .; j_call: TRBJ2-2; v_call: TRBV19; cdr3_aa: CASSTPDRGPTRELFF
clone_size: .; j_call: TRBJ1-1; v_call: TRBV6-2/TRBV6-3; cdr3_aa: CASSYRSGNTEAFF
clone_size: .; j_call: TRBJ1-2; v_call: TRBV7-9; cdr3_aa: CASSPLRQGLYGYTF
clone_size: .; j_call: TRBJ1-1; v_call: TRBV19; cdr3_aa: CASSPGVGGRAFF
clone_size: .; j_call: TRBJ2-6; v_call: TRBV18; cdr3_aa: CASSPATEGGANVLTF
clone_size: .; j_call: TRBJ2-1; v_call: TRBV28; cdr3_aa: CASKWSGAVEQFF
clone_size: once; j_call: TRBJ2-1; v_call: TRBV4-1; cdr3_aa: CASSQGTGGEQFF